This T cell receptor beta chain was observed in a study of shared clonotypes between healthy human individuals. Turning to this clone: Its matching antigen is unknown.

General study results and limits: Expectations were that clonotype sharing among donors would be affected by sequencing depth.

The repertoire was sequenced with immunoSEQ multiplex PCR; TCRdb's copy has only in-frame clones and lacks some. The table lists roughly 2.4 million clones, about 94% of them singletons. Deletions cut 2 bases from V and 5 bases from J, with 10 bases between. CDR3 length: 14 amino acids. CDR1 SGHTA and CDR2 FQGNSA come from the germline V gene. The clonotype originates from a man aged 18 to 30 in good health. The rearrangement joins TRBV7-2 to TRBJ2-1; unclear D gene. Material: naive CD4+ T cells sorted from blood. Subset indicated: CD45RA+ positively selected. The CDR3 loop is CASSLMLTNNEQFF. In DNA form, the CDR3 reads TGTGCCAGCAGCTTAATGTTAACTAACAATGAGCAGTTCTTC. Together with reference TRBV7-2 and TRBJ2-1, the CDR3 gives the full variable domain: GAGVSQSPSNKVTEKGKDVELRCDPISGHTALYWYRQSLGQGLEFLIYFQGNSAPDKSGLPSDRFSAERTGGSVSTLTIQRTQQEDSAVYLCASSLMLTNNEQFFGPGTRLTVL.